This TCR beta chain was sequenced for a study of shared clonotypes between healthy human individuals. Study overall: Each donor's CD4 naive and CD4 memory cells filled three plates apiece, CD8 naive two, and CD8 memory one. Study-wide findings and caveats: Sharing across a handful of donors was seen in around 5% of naive CD4 clonotypes.

Under the authors' procedure: For the immunoSEQ data, sequences were junction-only without quality scores, so filtering differed. Sequenced by immunoSEQ multiplex PCR; TCRdb stores in-frame clones only, minus some. Clone size and V and J calls were adopted from that table, with D and trimming inferred from the DNA. The data show 2 million to 2.5 million clones, approximately 95% seen once. Splitting of CD4+ cells produced CD45RA+ naive and CD45RA-negative memory subsets. On this clone itself: What it binds is not known.

The germline V gene encodes CDR1 ENHRY and CDR2 SYGVKD. Trimming removed 6 bases from V and 0 bases from J, with 11 bases in between. The CDR3 is 14 residues long. This sequence was found in a man between 18 and 35 years old in good health. The genes are TRBV10-3 and TRBJ1-1, with a tentative D call TRBD1 (6 bases). Sequenced input: naive CD4+ T cells sorted from blood. Subset: CD45RA+ positively selected. Here the CDR3 DNA reads TGTGCCATCAGGACGACAGGACTGAACACTGAAGCTTTCTTT. Translating it yields CAIRTTGLNTEAFF.